This is a list of T cell receptor beta chains from one sample in a study of human T cells and chemical hapten exposure. MiXCR, run by TCRdb on the RACE reads, gives a single entry per CDR3 protein. This table has tens of thousands of distinct CDR3 sequences, 9.5% to 13% appearing once. The sample consisted of whole blood, taken in connection with sensitization to the hapten diphenylcyclopropenone (DPC). These receptor sequences come from a woman aged 30 to 39 with alopecia areata. Some clones in this sample may be carry-over from other donors' samples. CDR3s include the opening cysteine and the closing phenylalanine or tryptophan. D genes are given only for firm matches. The listing skips clone size in some rows; elsewhere it reads once, few, many or a size class.

few	TRBJ2-5	.	TRBV28	14	TGTGCCAGCATCAACCGGGGGTGGCAAGAGACCCAGTACTTC	CASINRGWQETQYF
.	TRBJ1-1	.	TRBV28	14	TGTGCCAGCACTCCGGGACGCTTGAACACTGAAGCTTTCTTT	CASTPGRLNTEAFF
.	TRBJ2-7	.	TRBV28	13	TGTGCCAGCAGTTTAATGGGTGGGTCCGAGCAGTACTTC	CASSLMGGSEQYF
.	TRBJ2-3	TRBD2	TRBV2	17	TGTGCCAGCAGTGGGGATAGCGGGGGCCCCCGGGTAGATACGCAGTATTTT	CASSGDSGGPRVDTQYF
many	TRBJ2-3	.	TRBV29-1	12	TGCAGCGTTGGGCTCGACACAGATACGCAGTATTTT	CSVGLDTDTQYF
.	TRBJ1-6	.	TRBV21-1	15	TGTGCCAGCAGCTCAACCAGACAGACTAATTCACCCCTCCACTTT	CASSSTRQTNSPLHF
many	TRBJ1-1	.	TRBV29-1	12	TGCAGCGTTACCCCCGGGCAGACTGAAGCTTTCTTT	CSVTPGQTEAFF
.	TRBJ2-5	TRBD1	TRBV10-3	13	TGTGCCATCAGCCAAACAGGGGAGGAGACCCAGTACTTC	CAISQTGEETQYF
.	TRBJ1-2	.	TRBV20-1	13	TGCAGTGCTAGTGTCAGTCGAGGCTATGGCTACACCTTC	CSASVSRGYGYTF
few	TRBJ1-2	.	TRBV7-2	15	TGTGCCAGCAGCTTAGGGACATCAGGGAGCTATGGCTACACCTTC	CASSLGTSGSYGYTF
many	TRBJ2-1	.	TRBV7-6	17	TGTGCCAGCAGCTTAGCGAGGCGTCAGGGACCCGGGGATGAGCAGTTCTTC	CASSLARRQGPGDEQFF
many	TRBJ1-5	TRBD1	TRBV20-1	16	TGCAGTGCTAGAGGGCGGGACAGGGGTTACAATCAGCCCCAGCATTTT	CSARGRDRGYNQPQHF
few	TRBJ1-3	.	TRBV7-2	14	TGTGCCAGCAGCCCAACAGGATCTGGAAACACCATATATTTT	CASSPTGSGNTIYF
.	TRBJ2-3	TRBD2	TRBV10-3	14	TGTGCCATCAAGAAGGCTAGCGGGGCAGATACGCAGTATTTT	CAIKKASGADTQYF
.	TRBJ1-6	.	TRBV28	14	TGTGCCAGCAGTGGGGGACAAAGGAATTCACCCCTCCACTTT	CASSGGQRNSPLHF
many	TRBJ1-4	TRBD1	TRBV20-1	14	TGCAGTGCCCCAGGCGGGACAGTTAATGAAAAACTGTTTTTT	CSAPGGTVNEKLFF
few	TRBJ2-5	.	TRBV20-1	12	TGCAGTGGGGGGGTCTTCCAAGAGACCCAGTACTTC	CSGGVFQETQYF
many	TRBJ2-5	.	TRBV28	12	TGTGCCAGCAGCCCGCCGACCCGCACCCAGTACTTC	CASSPPTRTQYF
.	TRBJ2-7	.	TRBV6-2/TRBV6-3	14	TGTGCCAGCAGTAACCGGGACACTCACTACGAGCAGTACTTC	CASSNRDTHYEQYF
many	TRBJ2-5	TRBD1	TRBV20-1	15	TGCAGTGCTAGAGATCAGGGACAGGGATCAGAGACCCAGTACTTC	CSARDQGQGSETQYF
many	TRBJ2-5	.	TRBV20-1	14	TGCAGTGCTAGATCGCCGGCGGGCGAAGGGACCCAGTACTTC	CSARSPAGEGTQYF
few	TRBJ2-7	TRBD1	TRBV29-1	13	TGCAGCGGCGGCACCGGGACAGGGGGCGAGCAGTACTTC	CSGGTGTGGEQYF
.	TRBJ2-3	.	TRBV7-2	18	TGTGCCAGCAGCTTAAGTTCTTCTAGCAGCACTAGCACAGATACGCAGTATTTT	CASSLSSSSSTSTDTQYF
few	TRBJ1-3	.	TRBV12-3/TRBV12-4	19	TGTGCCAGCAGTTTACCAGAGACAAGACAGCCACACTCTGGAAACACCATATATTTT	CASSLPETRQPHSGNTIYF
many	TRBJ2-3	.	TRBV30	13	TGTGCCTGGAGTGGACCAAACACAGATACGCAGTATTTT	CAWSGPNTDTQYF
many	TRBJ2-2	.	TRBV4-1	12	TGCGCCAGCAGCCAAGTGTTCGGGGAGCTGTTTTTT	CASSQVFGELFF
few	TRBJ2-1	TRBD2	TRBV9	16	TGTGCCAGCAGCGTTTTGACTAGCGGGGGCTACAATGAGCAGTTCTTC	CASSVLTSGGYNEQFF
.	TRBJ2-3	TRBD1	TRBV5-1	17	TGCGCCAGCAGCGTGCGTCCGGGACAGGGTCAGGCAGATACGCAGTATTTT	CASSVRPGQGQADTQYF
few	TRBJ1-6	.	TRBV18	16	TGTGCCAGCTCACCGGTTCCCGTCGAAGATAATTCACCCCTCCACTTT	CASSPVPVEDNSPLHF
many	TRBJ1-5	.	TRBV28	16	TGTGCCAGCAGTTCATCCGTCGACTATAGCAATCAGCCCCAGCATTTT	CASSSSVDYSNQPQHF
many	TRBJ1-5	.	TRBV7-9	14	TGTGCCAGCAGCGAGGGGCGGCCAAATCAGCCCCAGCATTTT	CASSEGRPNQPQHF
few	TRBJ1-6	.	TRBV13	17	TGTGCCAGCAGCTTAGGATCGAGGGAAGTTTGGAATTCACCCCTCCACTTT	CASSLGSREVWNSPLHF
.	TRBJ2-7	.	TRBV7-2	14	TGTGCCAGCAGCTTAATAACGGAATCGAGGGAGCAGTACTTC	CASSLITESREQYF
many	TRBJ2-3	TRBD1	TRBV9	13	TGTGCCAGCAGCGGAACAGGGGCAGATACGCAGTATTTT	CASSGTGADTQYF
many	TRBJ1-1	.	TRBV3-1	14	TGTGCCAGCAGCCACAGAGACCCTCAAGGGAAAGCTTTCTTT	CASSHRDPQGKAFF
many	TRBJ1-4	TRBD1	TRBV18	14	TGTGCCAGCTCGCAGACAGGGCCTAATGAAAAACTGTTTTTT	CASSQTGPNEKLFF
many	TRBJ2-3	.	TRBV10-2	13	TGCGCCAGCAGTTTACGACGGCTAGATACGCAGTATTTT	CASSLRRLDTQYF
.	TRBJ1-1	.	TRBV18	13	TGTGCCAGCTCACCGGGGGAGAAAACTGAAGCTTTCTTT	CASSPGEKTEAFF
.	TRBJ2-2	TRBD1	TRBV4-3	18	TGCGCCAGCAGCCAAGATTTAGGACAGGGGGAGAGCACCGGGGAGCTGTTTTTT	CASSQDLGQGESTGELFF
few	TRBJ2-1	.	TRBV5-1	16	TGCGCCAGCAGCCCCGAACCGGGAAGCTCCTACAATGAGCAGTTCTTC	CASSPEPGSSYNEQFF
.	TRBJ2-7	.	TRBV4-2	15	TGTGCCAGCAGCCAAGAAAGCACTAGTTCCTACGAGCAGTACTTC	CASSQESTSSYEQYF
few	TRBJ2-1	TRBD1	TRBV28	15	TGTGCCAGCAGTCTAACGGGACAGGGATACAATGAGCAGTTCTTC	CASSLTGQGYNEQFF
many	TRBJ1-5	.	TRBV12-3/TRBV12-4	15	TGTGCCAGCAGTCCTCAAAAGGGGCTCAATCAGCCCCAGCATTTT	CASSPQKGLNQPQHF
.	TRBJ2-1	.	TRBV12-2	16	TGTGCAAGTCGCTTAGGACAGGGAAGTACCTACAATGAGCAGTTCTTC	CASRLGQGSTYNEQFF
many	TRBJ1-1	.	TRBV7-2	15	TGTGCCAGCAGCCGTCGCCTCCAGGGCGGCACTGAAGCTTTCTTT	CASSRRLQGGTEAFF
many	TRBJ2-3	TRBD1	TRBV18	16	TGTGCCAGCTCACCAGCTATAACAGGGGGCTGGGATACGCAGTATTTT	CASSPAITGGWDTQYF
many	TRBJ1-1	TRBD1	TRBV2	15	TGTGCCAGCAGTGAGACAGGGCCGTGGAACACTGAAGCTTTCTTT	CASSETGPWNTEAFF
.	TRBJ2-3	.	TRBV10-1	17	TGCGCCAGCAGTGAGTCGAGATCCCCACACGGCACAGATACGCAGTATTTT	CASSESRSPHGTDTQYF
few	TRBJ2-1	.	TRBV19	15	TGTGCCAGTAGAGGAGGGGAAGGCTCCTACAATGAGCAGTTCTTC	CASRGGEGSYNEQFF
few	TRBJ2-2	TRBD2	TRBV12-3/TRBV12-4	13	TGTGCCGGGCGGGAGGGAATTACCGGGGAGCTGTTTTTT	CAGREGITGELFF
few	TRBJ1-5	.	TRBV2	15	TGTGCCAGCAGTGTAGGGCTTTTAAGCAATCAGCCCCAGCATTTT	CASSVGLLSNQPQHF
.	TRBJ2-3	.	TRBV30	11	TGTGCCTGGAGTGTGGGAGACTCGCAGTATTTT	CAWSVGDSQYF
few	TRBJ2-5	.	TRBV5-1	13	TGCGCCAGCAGCTTAGAACTGCAAGAGACCCAGTACTTC	CASSLELQETQYF